The 7 T cell receptor beta chains in this list originate from one sample, sequenced in a study of blood T cell repertoires in COVID-19. Generated by immunoSEQ multiplex PCR, the TCRdb table keeps only in-frame clones and is missing some. The sample includes some 110,000 clones, around 87% seen only once; the top ten take roughly 8%. The source material was peripheral blood. All receptors come from a human donor in a cohort sampled during active COVID-19.

Comments on this clone: The sample contains more than one DNA sequence encoding this CDR3. V and J are TRBV19 and TRBJ1-5; 10 positions match TRBD1. Looked up from germline, CDR1 is LNHDA and CDR2 is SQIVND (reference sequence). The CDR3 loop spans 16 amino acids. Trimming took 4 bases from V and 4 from J; bases not matched to a gene: 7. In DNA, the CDR3 is TGTGCCAGTAGTACCCAGGGACAGGGGCGGAATCAGCCCCAGCATTTT. Translation: CASSTQGQGRNQPQHF.

The J gene is TRBJ2-5, the V gene TRBV6-1; maybe TRBD1 (6 bases). This CDR3 has 19 amino acids. Germline V CDR1 and CDR2: MNHNS, SASEGT. The germline V and J ends were trimmed by 3 bases and 1 base, with 24 bases remaining between them. In DNA, the CDR3 is TGTGCCAGCAGTGAGTTCTTAGTGGCACCTCAAGGGGGCCAAGAGACCCAGTACTTC. Amino acids: CASSEFLVAPQGGQETQYF.

The chain couples TRBV10-1 to TRBJ2-3; D call uncertain. This CDR3 comprises 14 residues. The V gene lost 4 bases and the J gene lost 3 bases, with 11 bases spanning the gap. Germline assignment: CDR1 WNHNN and CDR2 SYGVQD (reference sequence). CDR3 in amino acids: CASSVQLRTDTQYF. The CDR3, as DNA: TGCGCCAGCAGTGTACAGCTTAGGACAGATACGCAGTATTTT.

The chain has TRBV5-1 and TRBJ2-5, with 7 positions matching TRBD1. CDR3 length: 13 amino acids. CDR1 and CDR2 from the germline V gene are SGHRS and YFSETQ. V lost 3 bases to trimming and J lost 5 bases; unmatched junction nucleotides: 4. CDR3 in DNA: TGCGCCAGCAGCTCCCTGACAGGGGAGACCCAGTACTTC. It is translated as CASSSLTGETQYF.

V is TRBV9 and J is TRBJ1-2, with 9 bases matching TRBD1. Germline CDR1 and CDR2: SGDLS and YYNGEE. There are 13 residues in the CDR3. After removal of 3 bases from V and 6 bases from J, the junction contained 3 bases not matched to a gene. This chain's CDR3 is CASSAQGADGYTF. CDR3 DNA sequence: TGTGCCAGCAGCGCACAGGGGGCCGATGGCTACACCTTC.

The chain uses TRBV5-1 and TRBJ2-2; 7 bases are a match to TRBD1. CDR3 length: 15 residues. V shed 7 bases, J shed 3 bases, and the junction held 9 bases outside the gene matches. Germline lookup yields CDR1 SGHRS and CDR2 YFSETQ. CDR3 in amino acids: CASGFGDRDTGELFF. For the CDR3, the DNA is TGCGCCAGCGGATTTGGAGACAGGGACACCGGGGAGCTGTTTTTT.

The chain is built from TRBV6-5 and TRBJ2-1, with 7 positions matching TRBD2. The CDR3 has 16 amino acids. CDR1 is MNHEY, CDR2 SVGAGI, per germline. The V and J ends lost 0 bases and 7 bases, in that order; junction bases with no gene match: 9. The CDR3 bases are TGTGCCAGCAGTTACTCGCCAAGCGGGATGGGGAATGAGCAGTTCTTC. This translates into CASSYSPSGMGNEQFF.